This section outlines one T cell receptor (beta chain) sequence together with its context. Its antigen is still unknown. The data originate from a study of cytomegalovirus exposure and HLA in healthy donors. Findings and limits, study-wide: Cytomegalovirus status was reportedly diagnosed by the classifier with high sensitivity and specificity. Cytomegalovirus-associated TCR beta chains were listed, numbering some 180. Usually a TCR sequence was rare, but some public TCRs were found in many donors.

Trimming pared 4 bases from V and 3 bases from J, leaving 12 bases between. The CDR3 length is 14 residues. Germline V gene lookup returns CDR1 MNHNY and CDR2 SVGAGI (reference sequence). TCRdb keeps only in-frame clones here, not all; method: immunoSEQ multiplex PCR. Altogether 100,000 to 150,000 clones are present, around 96% being singletons, with the ten largest covering 1.5% to 2%. The sample taken for sequencing was PBMCs. The gene calls are TRBV6-6 and TRBJ1-1, with a possible D match to TRBD1 (6 bases). The source of this sequence is a man aged 18 to 30 in good health and CMV-seronegative. The CDR3 reads CASSLPWTDTEAFF. In DNA form, the CDR3 reads TGTGCCAGCAGTTTACCTTGGACAGACACTGAAGCTTTCTTT.